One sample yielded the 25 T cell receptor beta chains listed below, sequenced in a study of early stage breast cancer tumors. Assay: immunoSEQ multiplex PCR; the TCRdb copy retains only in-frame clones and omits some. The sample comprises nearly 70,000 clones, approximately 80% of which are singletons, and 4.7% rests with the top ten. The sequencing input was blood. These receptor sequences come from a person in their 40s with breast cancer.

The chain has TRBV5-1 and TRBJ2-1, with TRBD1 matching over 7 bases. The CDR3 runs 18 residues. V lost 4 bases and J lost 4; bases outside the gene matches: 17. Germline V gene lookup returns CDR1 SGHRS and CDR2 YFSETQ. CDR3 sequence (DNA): TGCGCCAGCAGCCAGCAGGGTCTTACAGGGGATTTTTACAATGAGCAGTTCTTC. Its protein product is CASSQQGLTGDFYNEQFF.

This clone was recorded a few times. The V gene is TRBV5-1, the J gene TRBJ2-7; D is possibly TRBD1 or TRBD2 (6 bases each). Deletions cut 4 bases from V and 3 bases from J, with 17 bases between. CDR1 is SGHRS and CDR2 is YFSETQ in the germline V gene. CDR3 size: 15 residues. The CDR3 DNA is TGCGCCAGCAGCCCGGCGAGGGGGGACAACTACGAGCAGTACTTC. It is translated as CASSPARGDNYEQYF.

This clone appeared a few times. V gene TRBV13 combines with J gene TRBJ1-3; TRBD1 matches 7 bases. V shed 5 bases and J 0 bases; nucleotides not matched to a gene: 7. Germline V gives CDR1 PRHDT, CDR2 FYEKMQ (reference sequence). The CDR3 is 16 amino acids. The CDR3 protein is CASSLRDSSSGNTIYF. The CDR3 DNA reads TGTGCCAGCAGCCTTCGGGACAGTTCCTCTGGAAACACCATATATTTT.

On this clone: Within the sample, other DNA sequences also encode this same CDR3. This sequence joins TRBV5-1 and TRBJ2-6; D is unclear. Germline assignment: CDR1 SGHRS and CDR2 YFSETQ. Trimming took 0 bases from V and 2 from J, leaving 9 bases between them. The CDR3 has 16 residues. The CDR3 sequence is CASSLDSGAGANVLTF. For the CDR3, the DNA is TGCGCCAGCAGCTTGGATTCCGGCGCTGGGGCCAACGTCCTGACTTTC.

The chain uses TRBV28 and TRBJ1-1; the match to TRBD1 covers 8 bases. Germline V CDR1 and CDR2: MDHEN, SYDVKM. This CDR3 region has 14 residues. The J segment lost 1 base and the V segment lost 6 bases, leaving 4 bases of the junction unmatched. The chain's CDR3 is CASRTGARNTEAFF. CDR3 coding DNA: TGTGCCAGCAGGACAGGGGCTAGGAACACTGAAGCTTTCTTT.

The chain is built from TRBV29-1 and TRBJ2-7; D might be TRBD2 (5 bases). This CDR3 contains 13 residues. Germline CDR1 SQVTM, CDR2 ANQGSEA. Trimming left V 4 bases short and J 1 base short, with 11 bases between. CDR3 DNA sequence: TGCAGCGTTGGGAGCGGTCGTTCCTACGAGCAGTACTTC. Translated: CSVGSGRSYEQYF.

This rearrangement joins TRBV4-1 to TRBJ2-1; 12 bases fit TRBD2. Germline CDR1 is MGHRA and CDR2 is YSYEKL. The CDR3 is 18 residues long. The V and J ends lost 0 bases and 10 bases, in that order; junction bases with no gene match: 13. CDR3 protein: CASSQEITWTSGIGEQFF. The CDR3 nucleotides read TGCGCCAGCAGCCAAGAAATAACTTGGACTAGCGGGATAGGGGAGCAGTTCTTC.

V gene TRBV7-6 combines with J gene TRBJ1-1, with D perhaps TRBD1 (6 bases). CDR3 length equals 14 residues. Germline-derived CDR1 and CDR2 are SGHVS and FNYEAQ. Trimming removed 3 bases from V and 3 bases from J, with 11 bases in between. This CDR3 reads CASSLVQGDTEAFF. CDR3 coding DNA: TGTGCCAGCAGCTTGGTACAGGGAGACACTGAAGCTTTCTTT.

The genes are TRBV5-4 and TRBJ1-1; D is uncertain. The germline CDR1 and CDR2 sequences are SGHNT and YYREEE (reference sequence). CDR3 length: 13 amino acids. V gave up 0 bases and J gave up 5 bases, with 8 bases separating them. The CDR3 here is CASSLGLGTEAFF. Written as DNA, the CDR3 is TGTGCCAGCAGCTTGGGGTTGGGGACTGAAGCTTTCTTT.

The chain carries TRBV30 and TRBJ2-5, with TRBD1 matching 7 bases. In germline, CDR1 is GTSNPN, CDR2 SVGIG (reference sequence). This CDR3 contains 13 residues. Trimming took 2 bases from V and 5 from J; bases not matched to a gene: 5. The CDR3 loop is CAWSSGGGETQYF. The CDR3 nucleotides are TGTGCCTGGAGTTCAGGGGGTGGGGAGACCCAGTACTTC.

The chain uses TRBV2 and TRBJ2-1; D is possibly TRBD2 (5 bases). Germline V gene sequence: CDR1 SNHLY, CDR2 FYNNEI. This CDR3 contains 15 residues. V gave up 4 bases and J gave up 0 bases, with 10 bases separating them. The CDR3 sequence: CASSAGGLSYNEQFF. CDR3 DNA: TGTGCCAGCAGTGCCGGAGGACTCTCCTACAATGAGCAGTTCTTC.

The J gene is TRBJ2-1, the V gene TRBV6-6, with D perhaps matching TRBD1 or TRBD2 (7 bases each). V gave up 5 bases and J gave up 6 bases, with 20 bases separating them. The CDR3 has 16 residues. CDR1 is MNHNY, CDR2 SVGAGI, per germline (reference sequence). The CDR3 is CASSLRGGQYGNEQFF. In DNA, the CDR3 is TGTGCCAGCAGTCTCAGGGGGGGGCAGTACGGCAATGAGCAGTTCTTC.

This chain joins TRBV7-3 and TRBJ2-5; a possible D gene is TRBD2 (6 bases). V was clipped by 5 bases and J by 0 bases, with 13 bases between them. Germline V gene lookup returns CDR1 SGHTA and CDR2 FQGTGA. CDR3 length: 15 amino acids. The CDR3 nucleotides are TGTGCCAGCAGCGTCAATAGCGGAGACCAAGAGACCCAGTACTTC. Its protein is CASSVNSGDQETQYF.

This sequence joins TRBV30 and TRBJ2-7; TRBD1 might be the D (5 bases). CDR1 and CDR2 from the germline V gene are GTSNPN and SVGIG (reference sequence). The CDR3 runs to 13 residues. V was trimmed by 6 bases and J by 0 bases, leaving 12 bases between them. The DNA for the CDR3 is TGTGCCTGTCTCAGGGCGAGCTCCTACGAGCAGTACTTC. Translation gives CACLRASSYEQYF.

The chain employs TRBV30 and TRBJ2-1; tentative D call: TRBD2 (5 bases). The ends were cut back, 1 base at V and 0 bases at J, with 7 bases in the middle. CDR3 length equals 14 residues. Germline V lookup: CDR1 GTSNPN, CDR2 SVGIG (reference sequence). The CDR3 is CAWSDGNSYNEQFF. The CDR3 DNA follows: TGTGCCTGGAGTGACGGGAACTCCTACAATGAGCAGTTCTTC.

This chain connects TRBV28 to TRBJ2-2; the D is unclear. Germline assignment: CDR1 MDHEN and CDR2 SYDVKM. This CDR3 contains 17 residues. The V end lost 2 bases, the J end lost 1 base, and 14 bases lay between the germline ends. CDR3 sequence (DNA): TGTGCCAGCAGTTTAGCTGTGATCCTCGGGAACACCGGGGAGCTGTTTTTT. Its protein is CASSLAVILGNTGELFF.

CDR3 residues: CASSVGPRGGNTIYF. CDR3 DNA: TGTGCCAGCAGCGTAGGTCCACGAGGTGGAAACACCATATATTTT. The chain recombines TRBV9 with TRBJ1-3; D unresolved. Germline values: CDR1 SGDLS, CDR2 YYNGEE. The ends were cut back, 0 bases at V and 3 bases at J, with 10 bases in the middle. The CDR3 has 15 amino acids.

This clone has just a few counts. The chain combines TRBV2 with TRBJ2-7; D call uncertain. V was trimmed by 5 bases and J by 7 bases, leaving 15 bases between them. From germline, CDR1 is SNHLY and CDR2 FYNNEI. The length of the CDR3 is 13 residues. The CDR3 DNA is TGTGCCAGCAGTCTGACATGGGTGAGGGAGCAGTACTTC. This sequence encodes CASSLTWVREQYF.

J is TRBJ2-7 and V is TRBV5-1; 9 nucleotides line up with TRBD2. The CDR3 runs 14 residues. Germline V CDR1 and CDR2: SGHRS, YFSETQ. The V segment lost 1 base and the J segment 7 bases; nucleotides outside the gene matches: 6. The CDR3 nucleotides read TGCGCCAGCAGCTTGACTAGCGGGTTTAAAGAGCAGTACTTC. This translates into CASSLTSGFKEQYF.

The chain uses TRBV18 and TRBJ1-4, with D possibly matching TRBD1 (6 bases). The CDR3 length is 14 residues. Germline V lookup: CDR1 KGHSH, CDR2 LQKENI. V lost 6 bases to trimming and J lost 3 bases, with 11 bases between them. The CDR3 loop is CASSYTGSNEKLFF. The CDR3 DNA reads TGTGCCAGCTCCTACACAGGGTCTAATGAAAAACTGTTTTTT.

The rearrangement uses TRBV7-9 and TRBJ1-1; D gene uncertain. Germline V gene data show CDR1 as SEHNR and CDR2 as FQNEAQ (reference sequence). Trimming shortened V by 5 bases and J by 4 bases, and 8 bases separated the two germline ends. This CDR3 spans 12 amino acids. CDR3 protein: CASSLYSTEAFF. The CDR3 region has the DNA TGTGCCAGCAGCCTCTACAGCACTGAAGCTTTCTTT.

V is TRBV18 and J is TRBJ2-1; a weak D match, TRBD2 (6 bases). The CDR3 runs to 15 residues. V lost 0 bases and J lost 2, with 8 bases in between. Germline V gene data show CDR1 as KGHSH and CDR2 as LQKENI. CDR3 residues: CASSPPSGPYNEQFF. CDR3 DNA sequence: TGTGCCAGCTCACCACCTAGCGGTCCCTACAATGAGCAGTTCTTC.

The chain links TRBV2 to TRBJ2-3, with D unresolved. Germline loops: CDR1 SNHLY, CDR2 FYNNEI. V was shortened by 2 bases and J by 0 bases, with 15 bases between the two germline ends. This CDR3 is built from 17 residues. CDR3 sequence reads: CASSENRLELSTDTQYF. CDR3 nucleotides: TGTGCCAGCAGTGAAAATAGGCTAGAACTTAGCACAGATACGCAGTATTTT.

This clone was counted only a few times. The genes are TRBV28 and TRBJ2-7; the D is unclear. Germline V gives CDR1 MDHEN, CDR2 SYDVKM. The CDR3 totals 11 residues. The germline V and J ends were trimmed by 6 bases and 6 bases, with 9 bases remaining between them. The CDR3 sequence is CASRDVGEQYF. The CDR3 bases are TGTGCCAGCAGAGACGTCGGCGAGCAGTACTTC.

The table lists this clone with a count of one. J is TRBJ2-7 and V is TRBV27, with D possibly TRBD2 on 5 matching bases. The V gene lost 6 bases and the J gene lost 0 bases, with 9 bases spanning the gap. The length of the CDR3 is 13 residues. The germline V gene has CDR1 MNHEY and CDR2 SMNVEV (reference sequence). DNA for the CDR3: TGTGCCAGCAGCCCAGCGGACTCCTACGAGCAGTACTTC. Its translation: CASSPADSYEQYF.